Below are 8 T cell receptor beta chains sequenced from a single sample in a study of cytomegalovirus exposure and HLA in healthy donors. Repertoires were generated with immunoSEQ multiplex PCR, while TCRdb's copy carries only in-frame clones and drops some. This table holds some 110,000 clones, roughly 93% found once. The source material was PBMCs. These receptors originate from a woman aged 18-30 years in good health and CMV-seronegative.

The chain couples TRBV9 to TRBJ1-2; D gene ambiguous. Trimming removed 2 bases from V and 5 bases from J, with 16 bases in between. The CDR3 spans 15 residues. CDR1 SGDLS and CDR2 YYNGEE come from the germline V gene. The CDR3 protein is CASSVQSGNLYGYTF. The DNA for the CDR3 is TGTGCCAGCAGCGTTCAGTCCGGGAATTTATATGGCTACACCTTC.

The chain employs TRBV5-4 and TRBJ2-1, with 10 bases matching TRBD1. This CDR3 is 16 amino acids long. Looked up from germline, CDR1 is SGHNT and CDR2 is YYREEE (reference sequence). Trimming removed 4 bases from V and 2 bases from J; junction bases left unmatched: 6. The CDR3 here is CASSVGQGPPYNEQFF. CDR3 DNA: TGTGCCAGCAGCGTGGGACAGGGGCCGCCCTACAATGAGCAGTTCTTC.

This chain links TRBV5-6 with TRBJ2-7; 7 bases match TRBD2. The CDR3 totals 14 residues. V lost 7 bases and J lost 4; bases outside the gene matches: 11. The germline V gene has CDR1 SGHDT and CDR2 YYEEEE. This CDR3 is CASFQWGGEYEQYF. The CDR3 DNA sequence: TGTGCCAGCTTCCAATGGGGGGGGGAATACGAGCAGTACTTC.

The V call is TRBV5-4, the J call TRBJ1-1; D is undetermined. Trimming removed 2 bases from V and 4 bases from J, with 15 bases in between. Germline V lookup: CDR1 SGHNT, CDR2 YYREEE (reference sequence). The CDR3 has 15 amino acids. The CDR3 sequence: CASSFRGGSSTEAFF. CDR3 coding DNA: TGTGCCAGCAGCTTTAGAGGCGGGTCGAGCACTGAAGCTTTCTTT.

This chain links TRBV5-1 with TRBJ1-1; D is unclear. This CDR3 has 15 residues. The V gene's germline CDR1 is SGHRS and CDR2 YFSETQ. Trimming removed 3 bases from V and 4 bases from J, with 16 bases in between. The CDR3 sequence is CASSSASEGPTEAFF. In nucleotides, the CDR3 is TGCGCCAGCAGCTCCGCTAGTGAGGGTCCCACTGAAGCTTTCTTT.

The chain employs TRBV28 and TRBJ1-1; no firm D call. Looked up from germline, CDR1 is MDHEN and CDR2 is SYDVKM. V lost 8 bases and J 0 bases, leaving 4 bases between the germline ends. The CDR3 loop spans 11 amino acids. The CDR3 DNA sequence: TGTGCCAGCCGGGTGAACACTGAAGCTTTCTTT. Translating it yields CASRVNTEAFF.

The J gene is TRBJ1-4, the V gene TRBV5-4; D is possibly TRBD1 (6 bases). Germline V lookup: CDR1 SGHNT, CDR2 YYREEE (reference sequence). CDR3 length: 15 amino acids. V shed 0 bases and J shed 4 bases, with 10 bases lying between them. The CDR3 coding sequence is TGTGCCAGCAGCTTGGGGGGACAAAATAATGAAAAACTGTTTTTT. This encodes CASSLGGQNNEKLFF.

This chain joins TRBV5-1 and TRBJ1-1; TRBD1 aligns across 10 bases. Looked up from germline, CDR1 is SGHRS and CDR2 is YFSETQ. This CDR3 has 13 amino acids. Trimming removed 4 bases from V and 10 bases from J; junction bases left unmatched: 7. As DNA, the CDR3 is TGCGCCAGCAGCGGAGGACAGGGGGGAACAGCTTTCTTT. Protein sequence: CASSGGQGGTAFF.